The source of this T cell receptor beta chain is a study of graft-versus-host responses after intestinal transplantation. The CDR3 consists of 16 residues. Per the germline V gene, CDR1 is SGHRS and CDR2 is YFSETQ. V dropped 3 bases and J dropped 3; count of bases not matched to a gene: 11. Generated by immunoSEQ multiplex PCR, the TCRdb table keeps only in-frame clones and is missing some. The sample carries about 88,000 clones, about 90% recorded once. As for this clone: The antigen is unknown.

The clonotype originates from a human donor who received an intestinal transplant. Sequencing used unstimulated CD4+ T cells sorted from spleen or lymph node cells, obtained before intestinal transplant. This sequence joins TRBV5-1 and TRBJ2-5; 7 nucleotides agree with TRBD2. This chain's CDR3 is CASSWPPDGGKETQYF. In nucleotides, the CDR3 is TGCGCCAGCAGCTGGCCACCAGACGGGGGGAAAGAGACCCAGTACTTC. The full variable domain, rest sourced from reference TRBV5-1 and TRBJ2-5, is KAGVTQTPRYLIKTRGQQVTLSCSPISGHRSVSWYQQTPGQGLQFLFEYFSETQRNKGNFPGRFSGRQFSNSRSEMNVSTLELGDSALYLCASSWPPDGGKETQYFGPGTRLLVL.